Detailed here is one T cell receptor (beta chain). This CDR3 is 11 amino acids long. V lost 5 bases and J lost 7, with 8 bases in between. Germline CDR1 SGHTA, CDR2 FQGNSA. A second PCR, run for roughly 7 to 11 cycles, used a sample-barcoded 5' primer plus a J-beta primer mix. Via MiXCR, TCRdb re-called the 5' RACE reads, giving one row per CDR3 protein. There are hundreds of thousands of distinct CDR3 sequences in the sample; approximately 30% occur only once, and around 16% lies in the top ten. Peripheral blood was drawn, roughly 10 milliliters per donor. The authors isolated at least 6 million PBMCs per sample. The data are from a study of blood T cells in healthy people across ages.

Sequenced sample: blood. V gene TRBV7-2 combines with J gene TRBJ1-2; no clear D gene. The TCR sequence derives from a woman over 75 in good health. CDR3 DNA: TGTGCCAGCAGCGCCAGAGTTGGCTACACCTTC. Protein sequence: CASSARVGYTF.